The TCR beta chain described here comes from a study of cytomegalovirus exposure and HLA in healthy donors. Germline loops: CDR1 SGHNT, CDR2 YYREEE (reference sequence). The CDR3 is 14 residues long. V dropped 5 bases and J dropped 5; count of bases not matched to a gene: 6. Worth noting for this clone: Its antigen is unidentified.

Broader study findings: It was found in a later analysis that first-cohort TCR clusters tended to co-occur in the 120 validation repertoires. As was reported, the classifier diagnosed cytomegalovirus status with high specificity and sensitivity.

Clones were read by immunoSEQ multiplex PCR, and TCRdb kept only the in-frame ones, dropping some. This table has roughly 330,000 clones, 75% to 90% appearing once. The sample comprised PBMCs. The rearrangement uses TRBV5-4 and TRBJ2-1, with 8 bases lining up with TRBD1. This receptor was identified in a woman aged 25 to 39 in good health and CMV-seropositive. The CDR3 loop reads CASSKTGEDNEQFF. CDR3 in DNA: TGTGCCAGCAGTAAGACAGGGGAGGACAATGAGCAGTTCTTC.